These T cell receptor beta chains were read from a single sample in a study of blood T cell repertoires in COVID-19. Assay used: immunoSEQ multiplex PCR; TCRdb lists only in-frame clones, some missing. Here the sample spans roughly 70,000 clones, around 89% being singletons. Specimen: peripheral blood. The receptors were sampled from a woman aged 70-85 years with acute or convalescent COVID-19. Both conserved end residues are part of each CDR3. A D gene is named only where the DNA matches it firmly. Clone size is not always given. Where it is, it says once, few, many or a class for expanded clones.

j_call: TRBJ1-1; cdr3_length: 14; d_call: NA; v_call: TRBV6-5; clone_size: NA; cdr3_aa: CASSYWGGENEAFF; cdr3_nt: TGTGCCAGCAGTTACTGGGGGGGAGAAAACGAAGCTTTCTTT
j_call: TRBJ2-7; cdr3_length: 13; d_call: NA; v_call: TRBV6-6; clone_size: NA; cdr3_aa: CASSLDRVYEQYF; cdr3_nt: TGTGCCAGCAGTCTTGACAGAGTCTACGAGCAGTACTTC
j_call: TRBJ1-5; cdr3_length: 18; d_call: NA; v_call: TRBV15; clone_size: NA; cdr3_aa: CATSRDRQGGVGNQPQHF; cdr3_nt: TGTGCCACCAGCAGAGATCGGCAGGGAGGGGTCGGCAATCAGCCCCAGCATTTT
j_call: TRBJ1-4; cdr3_length: 12; d_call: TRBD1; v_call: TRBV9; clone_size: NA; cdr3_aa: CASSPRGEKLFF; cdr3_nt: TGTGCCAGCAGCCCCAGGGGGGAAAAACTGTTTTTT
j_call: TRBJ2-2; cdr3_length: 14; d_call: NA; v_call: TRBV14; clone_size: NA; cdr3_aa: CASSPRGVNGELFF; cdr3_nt: TGTGCCAGCAGCCCCCGCGGAGTAAACGGGGAGCTGTTTTTT
j_call: TRBJ2-7; cdr3_length: 13; d_call: NA; v_call: TRBV18; clone_size: NA; cdr3_aa: CASSPQGSYEQYF; cdr3_nt: TGTGCCAGCTCACCCCAGGGCTCCTACGAGCAGTACTTC
j_call: TRBJ2-1; cdr3_length: 15; d_call: TRBD1; v_call: TRBV5-1; clone_size: NA; cdr3_aa: CASSLGQGSYNEQFF; cdr3_nt: TGCGCCAGCAGCTTAGGACAGGGTTCCTACAATGAGCAGTTCTTC
j_call: TRBJ1-1; cdr3_length: 13; d_call: NA; v_call: TRBV5-5; clone_size: NA; cdr3_aa: CASSPTAGTEAFF; cdr3_nt: TGTGCCAGCAGCCCCACCGCGGGCACTGAAGCTTTCTTT
j_call: TRBJ1-1; cdr3_length: 13; d_call: NA; v_call: TRBV7-3; clone_size: NA; cdr3_aa: CASSRTVNTEAFF; cdr3_nt: TGTGCCAGCAGTCGGACTGTAAACACTGAAGCTTTCTTT
j_call: TRBJ1-2; cdr3_length: 13; d_call: NA; v_call: TRBV6-6; clone_size: NA; cdr3_aa: CASRNGGDYGYTF; cdr3_nt: TGTGCCAGCAGGAATGGGGGGGACTATGGCTACACCTTC
j_call: TRBJ2-7; cdr3_length: 14; d_call: NA; v_call: TRBV29-1; clone_size: NA; cdr3_aa: CSVEGDRRSYEQYF; cdr3_nt: TGCAGCGTTGAGGGCGACAGGCGATCCTACGAGCAGTACTTC
j_call: TRBJ1-2; cdr3_length: 14; d_call: NA; v_call: TRBV19; clone_size: NA; cdr3_aa: CASSIVGSNYGYTF; cdr3_nt: TGTGCCAGTAGTATCGTGGGGAGTAACTATGGCTACACCTTC
j_call: TRBJ1-1; cdr3_length: 13; d_call: NA; v_call: TRBV5-5; clone_size: NA; cdr3_aa: CASSLEQNTEAFF; cdr3_nt: TGTGCCAGCAGCTTAGAACAGAACACTGAAGCTTTCTTT
j_call: TRBJ1-2; cdr3_length: 13; d_call: TRBD1; v_call: TRBV7-8; clone_size: few; cdr3_aa: CASSFTGDYGYTF; cdr3_nt: TGTGCCAGCAGCTTCACAGGGGACTATGGCTACACCTTC
j_call: TRBJ1-2; cdr3_length: 12; d_call: NA; v_call: TRBV7-9; clone_size: NA; cdr3_aa: CASSLGGGGYTF; cdr3_nt: TGTGCCAGCAGCTTAGGTGGCGGTGGCTACACCTTC
j_call: TRBJ1-1; cdr3_length: 14; d_call: NA; v_call: TRBV30; clone_size: NA; cdr3_aa: CAWSVSGGGTEAFF; cdr3_nt: TGTGCCTGGAGTGTATCCGGGGGTGGGACTGAAGCTTTCTTT
j_call: TRBJ2-1; cdr3_length: 14; d_call: TRBD2; v_call: TRBV30; clone_size: NA; cdr3_aa: CAWRRENSYNEQFF; cdr3_nt: TGTGCCTGGAGGCGGGAGAATTCCTACAATGAGCAGTTCTTC
j_call: TRBJ1-2; cdr3_length: 14; d_call: TRBD1; v_call: TRBV11-2; clone_size: NA; cdr3_aa: CASSVDRGSWGYTF; cdr3_nt: TGTGCCAGCAGCGTCGACAGGGGTTCGTGGGGCTACACCTTC
j_call: TRBJ2-5; cdr3_length: 15; d_call: TRBD2; v_call: TRBV5-6; clone_size: NA; cdr3_aa: CASIHGLAGKETQYF; cdr3_nt: TGTGCCAGCATCCACGGGCTAGCGGGTAAAGAGACCCAGTACTTC
j_call: TRBJ2-3; cdr3_length: 12; d_call: TRBD2; v_call: TRBV28; clone_size: NA; cdr3_aa: CASSAGGDTQYF; cdr3_nt: TGTGCCAGCAGTGCGGGAGGAGATACGCAGTATTTT
j_call: TRBJ2-7; cdr3_length: 12; d_call: NA; v_call: TRBV12-3/TRBV12-4; clone_size: NA; cdr3_aa: CASSSGSYEQYF; cdr3_nt: TGTGCCAGCAGTTCCGGGAGCTACGAGCAGTACTTC
j_call: TRBJ2-3; cdr3_length: 13; d_call: NA; v_call: TRBV24-1; clone_size: NA; cdr3_aa: CATSDLRGDTQYF; cdr3_nt: TGTGCCACCAGTGATTTGCGGGGGGATACGCAGTATTTT
j_call: TRBJ1-1; cdr3_length: 15; d_call: NA; v_call: TRBV28; clone_size: NA; cdr3_aa: CASSFRLGDGTEAFF; cdr3_nt: TGTGCCAGCAGTTTCCGACTAGGGGACGGCACTGAAGCTTTCTTT
j_call: TRBJ2-1; cdr3_length: 14; d_call: NA; v_call: TRBV7-8; clone_size: NA; cdr3_aa: CASSLGPQGGEQFF; cdr3_nt: TGTGCCAGCAGCCTGGGACCCCAAGGGGGTGAGCAGTTCTTC
j_call: TRBJ2-1; cdr3_length: 14; d_call: NA; v_call: TRBV11-3; clone_size: NA; cdr3_aa: CASSSPGNHNEQFF; cdr3_nt: TGTGCCAGCAGCTCCCCAGGGAACCACAATGAGCAGTTCTTC
j_call: TRBJ1-6; cdr3_length: 17; d_call: TRBD1; v_call: TRBV5-1; clone_size: NA; cdr3_aa: CASSSKRTGDDNSPLHF; cdr3_nt: TGCGCCAGCAGCTCCAAAAGGACAGGGGATGATAATTCACCCCTCCACTTT
j_call: TRBJ2-7; cdr3_length: 10; d_call: NA; v_call: TRBV6-4; clone_size: NA; cdr3_aa: CASITDEQYF; cdr3_nt: TGTGCCAGCATAACGGACGAGCAGTACTTC
j_call: TRBJ1-2; cdr3_length: 12; d_call: NA; v_call: TRBV28; clone_size: NA; cdr3_aa: CASSSAGDGYTF; cdr3_nt: TGTGCCAGCAGTTCCGCGGGGGATGGCTACACCTTC
j_call: TRBJ1-4; cdr3_length: 15; d_call: NA; v_call: TRBV28; clone_size: NA; cdr3_aa: CASSLGRVTNEKLFF; cdr3_nt: TGTGCCAGCAGTTTAGGCAGGGTAACTAATGAAAAACTGTTTTTT
j_call: TRBJ2-7; cdr3_length: 14; d_call: NA; v_call: TRBV14; clone_size: NA; cdr3_aa: CASSQSGGSYEQYF; cdr3_nt: TGTGCCAGCAGCCAATCCGGTGGCTCCTACGAGCAGTACTTC
j_call: TRBJ1-2; cdr3_length: 16; d_call: TRBD1; v_call: TRBV3-1/TRBV3-2; clone_size: few; cdr3_aa: CASSQLSRDRTFGYTF; cdr3_nt: TGTGCCAGCAGCCAACTGTCTAGGGACAGGACGTTTGGCTACACCTTC
j_call: TRBJ2-7; cdr3_length: 14; d_call: TRBD1; v_call: TRBV7-2; clone_size: NA; cdr3_aa: CASSRDSASYEQYF; cdr3_nt: TGTGCCAGCAGCCGGGACAGCGCAAGCTACGAGCAGTACTTC
j_call: TRBJ2-7; cdr3_length: 16; d_call: TRBD2; v_call: TRBV4-2; clone_size: NA; cdr3_aa: CASSLGLAGGGNEQYF; cdr3_nt: TGTGCCAGCAGCCTGGGACTAGCGGGAGGGGGGAACGAGCAGTACTTC
j_call: TRBJ1-1; cdr3_length: 13; d_call: NA; v_call: TRBV7-3; clone_size: NA; cdr3_aa: CASSLTQNTEAFF; cdr3_nt: TGTGCCAGCAGCTTAACCCAGAACACTGAAGCTTTCTTT
j_call: TRBJ1-5; cdr3_length: 15; d_call: NA; v_call: TRBV6-1; clone_size: NA; cdr3_aa: CASSEGGNGNQPQHF; cdr3_nt: TGTGCCAGCAGTGAAGGAGGGAATGGCAATCAGCCCCAGCATTTT
j_call: TRBJ2-1; cdr3_length: 15; d_call: NA; v_call: TRBV9; clone_size: NA; cdr3_aa: CASSADIRLNNEQFF; cdr3_nt: TGTGCCAGCAGCGCTGATATTAGACTTAACAATGAGCAGTTCTTC
j_call: TRBJ2-3; cdr3_length: 14; d_call: NA; v_call: TRBV2; clone_size: NA; cdr3_aa: CASRLASTPDTQYF; cdr3_nt: TGTGCCAGCAGGCTCGCGAGTACCCCAGATACGCAGTATTTT
j_call: TRBJ1-1; cdr3_length: 12; d_call: NA; v_call: TRBV7-8; clone_size: once; cdr3_aa: CASSRGGTEAFF; cdr3_nt: TGTGCCAGCAGCCGGGGAGGCACTGAAGCTTTCTTT
j_call: TRBJ1-1; cdr3_length: 17; d_call: TRBD1; v_call: TRBV7-2; clone_size: NA; cdr3_aa: CASSKNRGRLMNTEAFF; cdr3_nt: TGTGCCAGCAGCAAAAACAGGGGCCGTCTGATGAACACTGAAGCTTTCTTT
j_call: TRBJ2-2; cdr3_length: 15; d_call: NA; v_call: TRBV7-2; clone_size: NA; cdr3_aa: CASSSAQGTTGELFF; cdr3_nt: TGTGCCAGCAGCTCCGCACAGGGTACGACCGGGGAGCTGTTTTTT
j_call: TRBJ1-6; cdr3_length: 15; d_call: NA; v_call: TRBV4-3; clone_size: NA; cdr3_aa: CASSQEAQGRSPLHF; cdr3_nt: TGCGCCAGCAGCCAAGAAGCACAGGGTCGATCACCCCTCCACTTT
j_call: TRBJ2-1; cdr3_length: 12; d_call: NA; v_call: TRBV25-1; clone_size: NA; cdr3_aa: CASSEYNNEQFF; cdr3_nt: TGTGCCAGCAGTGAATATAACAATGAGCAGTTCTTC